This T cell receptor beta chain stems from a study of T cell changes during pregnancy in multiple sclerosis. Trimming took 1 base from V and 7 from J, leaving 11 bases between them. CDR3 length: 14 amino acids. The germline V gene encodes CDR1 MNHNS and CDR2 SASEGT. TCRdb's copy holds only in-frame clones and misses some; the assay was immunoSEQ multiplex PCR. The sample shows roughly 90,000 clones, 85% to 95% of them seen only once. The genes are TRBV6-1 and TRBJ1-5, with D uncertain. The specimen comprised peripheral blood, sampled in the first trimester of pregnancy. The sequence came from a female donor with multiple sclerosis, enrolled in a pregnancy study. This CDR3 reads CASSEGAGGQPQHF. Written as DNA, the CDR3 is TGTGCCAGCAGTGAAGGGGCCGGAGGACAGCCCCAGCATTTT.